Listed below are T cell receptor beta chains from one sample, sequenced in a study of blood T cell repertoires in COVID-19. Method: immunoSEQ multiplex PCR; TCRdb's copy keeps in-frame clones and lacks some. The sample lists fewer than 300,000 clones, 85% seen once, with about 2.5% in the top ten. What was sequenced was PBMCs or T cells enriched from blood (not recorded which). The source of these receptors is a woman in her forties or fifties who had recovered from COVID-19. CDR3s include the opening cysteine and the closing phenylalanine or tryptophan. D genes are given only for firm matches. Clone sizes are given selectively: once, few, many, or a class where the clone is expanded.

D	V	size	J	CDR3	DNA
-	TRBV7-8	-	TRBJ1-3	CASSIGSRGGNTIYF	TGTGCCAGCAGCATAGGAAGCAGGGGTGGAAACACCATATATTTT
-	TRBV6-1	-	TRBJ2-7	CASSEGWTVYEQYF	TGTGCCAGCAGTGAAGGCTGGACAGTTTACGAGCAGTACTTC
-	TRBV28	-	TRBJ1-5	CASSLSQPQHF	TGTGCCAGCAGTTTGAGTCAGCCCCAGCATTTT
TRBD1	TRBV5-1	-	TRBJ2-5	CASSSGTGPDGTQYF	TGCGCCAGCAGCTCCGGGACAGGCCCCGACGGGACCCAGTACTTC
TRBD1	TRBV27	-	TRBJ1-4	CASSSPGQGYEKLFF	TGTGCCAGCAGTTCCCCGGGACAGGGATATGAAAAACTGTTTTTT
TRBD1	TRBV10-2	-	TRBJ1-3	CAKRGHIPLRGNTIYF	TGCGCCAAGAGGGGGCATATACCCCTGAGGGGAAACACCATATATTTT
-	TRBV4-1	-	TRBJ2-3	CASSQIGGASTDTQYF	TGCGCCAGCAGCCAAATAGGGGGGGCTAGCACAGATACGCAGTATTTT
-	TRBV6-1	-	TRBJ1-5	CASSEFGHSNQPQHF	TGTGCCAGCAGTGAATTTGGGCATAGCAATCAGCCCCAGCATTTT
TRBD2	TRBV4-3	-	TRBJ2-1	CASSQVRPSGYNEQFF	TGCGCCAGCAGCCAAGTACGGCCTAGCGGGTACAATGAGCAGTTCTTC
-	TRBV7-9	-	TRBJ2-5	CASSLGSPPGETQYF	TGTGCCAGCAGCTTAGGGTCTCCCCCCGGGGAGACCCAGTACTTC
-	TRBV27	few	TRBJ1-2	CASSLSKGGVYGYTF	TGTGCCAGCAGTTTATCGAAAGGGGGAGTTTATGGCTACACCTTC
TRBD2	TRBV4-1	-	TRBJ2-3	CASSQRGGASTDTQYF	TGCGCCAGCAGCCAGAGGGGAGGGGCAAGCACAGATACGCAGTATTTT
-	TRBV19	-	TRBJ2-1	CASRVGGAGTYNEQFF	TGTGCCAGTAGAGTGGGCGGGGCGGGGACCTACAATGAGCAGTTCTTC
TRBD1	TRBV14	-	TRBJ2-5	CASSHGQGPPGETQYF	TGTGCCAGCAGCCATGGACAGGGGCCCCCAGGAGAGACCCAGTACTTC
-	TRBV5-1	-	TRBJ2-5	CASSLGQRQETQYF	TGCGCCAGCAGCTTGGGACAGCGCCAAGAGACCCAGTACTTC
TRBD2	TRBV7-2	-	TRBJ2-5	CASSFPTMREGQGTQYF	TGTGCCAGCAGCTTTCCCACGATGCGGGAGGGCCAGGGGACCCAGTACTTC
-	TRBV9	-	TRBJ2-5	CASSVEVSGRETQYF	TGTGCCAGCAGCGTAGAAGTTTCAGGTCGAGAGACCCAGTACTTC
-	TRBV5-8	-	TRBJ1-2	CASSLSGYTF	TGTGCCAGCAGCCTTTCTGGCTACACCTTC
-	TRBV7-2	-	TRBJ2-5	CASEGLTETQYF	TGTGCCAGCGAGGGCCTAACGGAGACCCAGTACTTC
-	TRBV19	-	TRBJ1-1	CASSITANTEAFF	TGTGCCAGTAGTATCACAGCGAACACTGAAGCTTTCTTT
-	TRBV28	-	TRBJ1-5	CATFPGAGQPQHF	TGTGCCACTTTTCCAGGGGCGGGTCAGCCCCAGCATTTT
-	TRBV5-1	-	TRBJ1-6	CASSTDYNSPLHF	TGCGCCAGCAGCACAGACTATAATTCACCCCTCCACTTT
TRBD1	TRBV11-2	few	TRBJ2-1	CASSSPGTGTNEQFF	TGTGCCAGCAGCTCCCCCGGGACAGGGACCAATGAGCAGTTCTTC
TRBD1	TRBV5-6	-	TRBJ1-2	CASSLVGGRGWGYTF	TGTGCCAGCAGCTTGGTAGGGGGCCGGGGTTGGGGCTACACCTTC
-	TRBV18	-	TRBJ1-2	CASSPPGSRYGYTF	TGTGCCAGCTCACCTCCGGGATCCCGCTATGGCTACACCTTC
-	TRBV6-2/TRBV6-3	-	TRBJ2-7	CASSYGHEQYF	TGTGCCAGCAGTTATGGCCACGAGCAGTACTTC
TRBD1	TRBV7-6	once	TRBJ1-3	CASSRDSRSGNTIYF	TGTGCCAGCAGCCGGGACAGCCGCTCTGGAAACACCATATATTTT
-	TRBV5-1	-	TRBJ1-4	CASSLANRVGEKLFF	TGCGCCAGCAGCTTGGCCAACAGGGTTGGGGAAAAACTGTTTTTT
-	TRBV7-2	-	TRBJ1-5	CASSSQGTSNQPQHF	TGTGCCAGCAGCTCGCAGGGCACTAGCAATCAGCCCCAGCATTTT
TRBD2	TRBV4-3	-	TRBJ2-1	CASSHLTSGSSDEQFF	TGCGCCAGCAGCCACCTGACTAGCGGGAGCTCGGATGAGCAGTTCTTC
TRBD1	TRBV7-2	-	TRBJ1-2	CASSDSQGWVNYGYTF	TGTGCCAGCAGCGATTCACAGGGGTGGGTTAACTATGGCTACACCTTC
-	TRBV5-1	once	TRBJ2-7	CASSSSWGVSYEQYF	TGCGCCAGCAGCTCATCTTGGGGGGTTTCCTACGAGCAGTACTTC